The next 25 T cell receptor beta chains were all read from a single sample in a study of cytomegalovirus exposure and HLA in healthy donors. The PCR had 60 Vbeta and 13 Jbeta primers. The data were produced by immunoSEQ multiplex PCR, yet TCRdb's version contains in-frame clones alone and is incomplete. This table has approximately 140,000 clones, over 60% appearing once. The sample consisted of PBMCs. Receptors originate from a man between 40 and 49 years old in good health and CMV-seropositive.

This chain links TRBV6-5 with TRBJ2-7, with 7 nucleotides matching TRBD1. Germline V gene lookup returns CDR1 MNHEY and CDR2 SVGAGI. Trimming cost V 6 bases and J 3 bases; bases outside gene matches: 11. This CDR3 spans 15 amino acids. The CDR3 nucleotides are TGTGCCAGCAGATTCGACAGGGCCCCGTTCTACGAGCAGTACTTC. Encoded protein: CASRFDRAPFYEQYF.

This rearrangement joins TRBV6-1 to TRBJ1-5; 7 nucleotides align to TRBD1. The V gene's germline CDR1 is MNHNS and CDR2 SASEGT. The CDR3 extends over 13 amino acids. V lost 8 bases, J lost 6 bases, and 7 bases stayed unmatched. The CDR3 DNA reads TGTGCCAGCCTGACAGGGCCGGGTCAGCCCCAGCATTTT. Translated: CASLTGPGQPQHF.

This clone was counted only a few times. The same CDR3 arises from other DNA sequences in this sample as well. V gene TRBV27 combines with J gene TRBJ2-7; 11 nucleotides line up with TRBD1. This CDR3 has 14 amino acids. Germline trimming cut 6 bases from V and 2 bases from J; bases unmatched to any gene: 3. Germline CDR1 MNHEY, CDR2 SMNVEV (reference sequence). The CDR3 reads CASSLDRGPYEQYF. CDR3 bases: TGTGCCAGCAGCTTGGACAGGGGGCCCTACGAGCAGTACTTC.

The chain combines TRBV15 with TRBJ1-6; D not resolved. Trimming took off 4 bases at V and 6 bases at J, with 19 bases between the two ends. CDR1 is LNHNV, CDR2 YYDKDF, per germline (reference sequence). This CDR3 region has 17 residues. The CDR3 spells CATSTGRTYGLNSPLHF. The DNA of the CDR3 is TGTGCCACCAGCACCGGACGCACTTATGGACTTAATTCACCCCTCCACTTT.

Details on this clone: The germline gene is not matched at one end of the junction; a read error may be the cause. V and J are TRBV7-3 and TRBJ2-1; 9 bases map to TRBD2. In germline, CDR1 is SGHTA, CDR2 FQGTGA. The CDR3 totals 15 residues. The CDR3 sequence is CASSLEGLAYHEQFF. The CDR3 DNA follows: TGTGCCAGCAGCTTAGAGGGACTAGCCTACCATGAGCAGTTCTTC.

The chain employs TRBV6-1 and TRBJ2-1; D is undetermined. Trimming removed 9 bases at V and 3 bases at J, with 12 bases between. The germline V gene encodes CDR1 MNHNS and CDR2 SASEGT. The CDR3 has 13 amino acids. The CDR3 DNA is TGTGCCAGTCCCACCCCTATCTACAATGAGCAGTTCTTC. It translates to CASPTPIYNEQFF.

The gene calls are TRBV6-6 and TRBJ1-4; 7 nucleotides align to TRBD1. Trimming removed 6 bases from V and 8 bases from J; junction bases left unmatched: 9. CDR3 size: 14 residues. The germline V gene has CDR1 MNHNY and CDR2 SVGAGI (reference sequence). The CDR3 sequence is CASRFDRAGEKLFF. The CDR3 region has the DNA TGTGCCAGCAGATTCGACAGGGCCGGGGAAAAACTGTTTTTT.

The V and J genes are TRBV28 and TRBJ1-1, with D possibly matching TRBD1 (5 bases). Trimming took 4 bases from V and 11 from J, leaving 14 bases between them. This CDR3 is built from 12 residues. The germline gives CDR1 MDHEN, CDR2 SYDVKM. CDR3 residues: CASSYRAKGAFF. DNA for the CDR3: TGTGCCAGCAGTTATAGGGCAAAGGGGGCTTTCTTT.

This CDR3 is CASSLVWDRTGTSSGNTIYF. The CDR3 DNA is TGTGCCAGTAGTTTGGTCTGGGATAGGACAGGGACTTCTTCTGGAAACACCATATATTTT. The rearrangement joins TRBV19 to TRBJ1-3; 8 bases line up with TRBD1. Germline V gene lookup returns CDR1 LNHDA and CDR2 SQIVND (reference sequence). The J segment lost 1 base and the V segment lost 5 bases, leaving 19 bases of the junction unmatched. The CDR3 has 20 amino acids.

This clone has only one observation. V usage is TRBV7-2 and J usage is TRBJ1-2, with 8 bases matching TRBD1. J lost 4 bases, V lost 5 bases, and 9 bases had no gene match. Germline V gene data show CDR1 as SGHTA and CDR2 as FQGNSA. This CDR3 has 15 amino acids. The CDR3: CASSHPDRGGYGYTF. CDR3 nucleotides: TGTGCCAGCAGCCACCCTGACAGGGGCGGCTATGGCTACACCTTC.

The chain joins TRBV10-3 to TRBJ2-1; 10 nucleotides agree with TRBD2. The germline CDR1 and CDR2 sequences are ENHRY and SYGVKD. J gave up 7 bases and V 4 bases, and 7 bases lay outside the gene matches. The CDR3 loop spans 15 amino acids. The CDR3 DNA sequence: TGTGCCATCAGTGGACAGCGGGAGGGCCGGAATGAGCAGTTCTTC. Residues: CAISGQREGRNEQFF.

In its sample, this clone was seen once. V usage is TRBV5-1 and J usage is TRBJ2-1; 12 bases match TRBD2. CDR3 size: 15 residues. Germline loops: CDR1 SGHRS, CDR2 YFSETQ. Trimming at V came to 3 bases and at J to 7 bases, leaving 5 bases not matched to a gene. The DNA for the CDR3 is TGCGCCAGCAGCTCTACTAGCGGGGGGAGGAATGAGCAGTTCTTC. Translation gives CASSSTSGGRNEQFF.

This chain connects TRBV5-1 to TRBJ1-2; 12 bases match TRBD1. Germline V gene lookup returns CDR1 SGHRS and CDR2 YFSETQ. The length of the CDR3 is 18 residues. V lost 2 bases to trimming and J lost 0 bases; unmatched junction nucleotides: 8. The CDR3 reads CASSLGWGQGATNYGYTF. Written as DNA, the CDR3 is TGCGCCAGCAGCTTAGGGTGGGGACAGGGGGCGACTAACTATGGCTACACCTTC.

The genes are TRBV6-5 and TRBJ1-6, with D perhaps TRBD1 (5 bases). This CDR3 comprises 14 residues. V dropped 2 bases and J dropped 7 bases, with 9 bases sitting between them. CDR1 MNHEY and CDR2 SVGAGI come from the germline V gene. The CDR3 sequence: CASSYRGENSPLHF. The CDR3, as DNA: TGTGCCAGCAGTTACAGGGGTGAAAATTCACCCCTCCACTTT.

The chain employs TRBV7-9 and TRBJ2-7; 10 bases are a match to TRBD1. The CDR3 covers 17 residues. The V segment lost 4 bases and the J segment 7 bases; nucleotides outside the gene matches: 16. Germline lookup yields CDR1 SEHNR and CDR2 FQNEAQ (reference sequence). The CDR3 DNA follows: TGTGCCAGCAGCTCTCCTCCGCCCCCAGGGACAGGGGATGAGCAGTACTTC. Translation: CASSSPPPPGTGDEQYF.

The chain employs TRBV7-2 and TRBJ1-5; D remains unclear. The CDR3 is 14 residues long. In germline, CDR1 is SGHTA, CDR2 FQGNSA. V was clipped by 0 bases and J by 1 base, with 4 bases between them. This CDR3 reads CASSLAYSNQPQHF. Written as DNA, the CDR3 is TGTGCCAGCAGCTTAGCCTACAGCAATCAGCCCCAGCATTTT.

This chain connects TRBV6-5 to TRBJ2-5; 8 bases are shared with TRBD1. Losses at the gene ends were 2 bases for V and 4 bases for J; bases not matched to a gene: 6. The CDR3 has 15 residues. Germline V gene lookup returns CDR1 MNHEY and CDR2 SVGAGI. CDR3 region: CASSYGQGAGETQYF. The CDR3 coding sequence is TGTGCCAGCAGTTACGGGCAGGGGGCGGGAGAGACCCAGTACTTC.

The rearrangement joins TRBV6-1 to TRBJ2-5; 8 bases fit TRBD2. Germline V CDR1 and CDR2: MNHNS, SASEGT. The CDR3 runs to 15 residues. J was trimmed by 5 bases and V by 6 bases; bases with no gene match: 11. The CDR3 DNA reads TGTGCCAGCAGCATTTCGGGACTAGGGGTGGAGACCCAGTACTTC. This gives the protein CASSISGLGVETQYF.

This rearrangement joins TRBV4-3 to TRBJ2-7; TRBD2 aligns across 7 bases. The CDR3 loop spans 14 amino acids. Per the germline V gene, CDR1 is LGHNA and CDR2 is YSLEER. V lost 0 bases and J lost 7; bases outside the gene matches: 6. CDR3 in DNA: TGCGCCAGCAGCCAAGAAGCGGGGACGGGAGAGCAGTACTTC. Its translation is CASSQEAGTGEQYF.

The chain employs TRBV5-1 and TRBJ1-2; D not resolved. CDR1 is SGHRS, CDR2 YFSETQ, per germline. V was clipped by 2 bases and J by 3 bases, with 8 bases between them. The CDR3 loop spans 13 amino acids. This CDR3 is CASSFGSDYGYTF. The CDR3 nucleotides read TGCGCCAGCAGCTTCGGGTCCGACTATGGCTACACCTTC. Drawing the rest from reference TRBV5-1 and TRBJ1-2, the complete variable domain is KAGVTQTPRYLIKTRGQQVTLSCSPISGHRSVSWYQQTPGQGLQFLFEYFSETQRNKGNFPGRFSGRQFSNSRSEMNVSTLELGDSALYLCASSFGSDYGYTFGSGTRLTVV.

The chain combines TRBV7-2 with TRBJ2-2; a weak D match, TRBD2 (6 bases). The CDR3 totals 14 residues. V dropped 5 bases and J dropped 3 bases, with 10 bases sitting between them. Germline CDR1 and CDR2: SGHTA and FQGNSA. The CDR3 loop is CASSRVADTGELFF. CDR3 bases: TGTGCCAGCAGCCGGGTAGCGGACACCGGGGAGCTGTTTTTT.

The rearrangement uses TRBV4-1 and TRBJ2-1, with D perhaps matching TRBD2 (5 bases). The germline CDR1 and CDR2 sequences are MGHRA and YSYEKL. V lost 3 bases, J lost 1 base, and 7 bases lay in between. The CDR3 runs 14 residues. The CDR3 bases are TGCGCCAGCAGCCAGCTAGCTTCCTACAATGAGCAGTTCTTC. This encodes CASSQLASYNEQFF.

The chain employs TRBV30 and TRBJ2-1; 10 bases are shared with TRBD1. The CDR3 has 19 residues. Germline loops: CDR1 GTSNPN, CDR2 SVGIG (reference sequence). The junction had 16 bases not matched to a gene; V was cut back by 2 bases and J by 3 bases. The CDR3: CAWSSLSGTGARYYNEQFF. The CDR3, as DNA: TGTGCCTGGAGTTCCCTATCCGGGACAGGGGCGAGGTACTACAATGAGCAGTTCTTC.

This chain connects TRBV7-2 to TRBJ2-3, with 9 bases aligning to TRBD1. The junction had 9 bases not matched to a gene; V was cut back by 0 bases and J by 5 bases. The CDR3 length is 17 residues. Germline V lookup: CDR1 SGHTA, CDR2 FQGNSA. CDR3 residues: CASSLAPGQGIVDTQYF. For the CDR3, the DNA is TGTGCCAGCAGCTTAGCCCCGGGACAGGGAATTGTAGATACGCAGTATTTT.

This clone was seen a few times. V gene TRBV28 combines with J gene TRBJ1-1; 7 bases agree with TRBD1. CDR1 and CDR2 from the germline V gene are MDHEN and SYDVKM. Trimming at V came to 8 bases and at J to 0 bases, leaving 3 bases not matched to a gene. The CDR3 sequence is 13 residues long. CDR3 DNA sequence: TGTGCCAGCGGGACAGCAATGAACACTGAAGCTTTCTTT. It yields the protein CASGTAMNTEAFF. Variable domain in full (rest from reference TRBV28 and TRBJ1-1): DVKVTQSSRYLVKRTGEKVFLECVQDMDHENMFWYRQDPGLGLRLIYFSYDVKMKEKGDIPEGYSVSREKKERFSLILESASTNQTSMYLCASGTAMNTEAFFGQGTRLTVV.